Below, 11 T cell receptor beta chains from the same sample are listed, as sequenced in a study of T cells in Graves' hyperthyroidism and ophthalmopathy. Regions amplified from RNA transcripts were the TCR beta CDR3 regions. The TCR CDR3 first-round RT-PCR relied on the HTBI primer set. A single record per CDR3 protein comes from TCRdb applying MiXCR to the multiplex PCR reads. The data hold around 300,000 distinct CDR3 sequences, with about 13% observed a single time. Sequencing used blood. Receptors were obtained from a woman aged 40 to 50 with Graves' hyperthyroidism.

This clonotype has only a few counts. The chain joins TRBV24-1 to TRBJ2-5; the D call may be TRBD1 or TRBD2 (5 bases each). V lost 1 base and J lost 5, with 13 bases in between. CDR1 and CDR2 (germline): KGHDR, SFDVKD. This CDR3 region has 15 residues. Here the CDR3 DNA reads TGTGCCACCAGTGATTTAAAGGGGACGGGCGAGACCCAGTACTTC. Translation: CATSDLKGTGETQYF.

This clonotype was observed many times. The rearrangement uses TRBV6-1 and TRBJ2-1, with 7 nucleotides matching TRBD1. The CDR3 spans 13 residues. Losses at the gene ends were 10 bases for V and 5 bases for J; bases not matched to a gene: 8. Germline-derived CDR1 and CDR2 are MNHNS and SASEGT. The chain's CDR3 is CATWDSYDNEQFF. The CDR3 region has the DNA TGTGCCACGTGGGACAGCTATGACAATGAGCAGTTCTTC.

Many counts were recorded for this clonotype. Written as DNA, the CDR3 is TGTGCCAGCAGCCAAGAGGGTAGAACTAGCGGGAAATACGAGCAGTACTTC. Amino acid sequence: CASSQEGRTSGKYEQYF. V usage is TRBV3-1 and J usage is TRBJ2-7; TRBD2 aligns across 10 bases. Germline V gene lookup returns CDR1 LGHDT and CDR2 YNNKEL (reference sequence). There are 17 residues in the CDR3. V dropped 0 bases and J dropped 4; count of bases not matched to a gene: 9.

This clonotype was recorded many times. At one of its ends the junction is not consistent with the germline gene, which may arise from a read error. The genes are TRBV18 and TRBJ2-3; the D is unclear. CDR3 size: 13 residues. CDR1 is KGHSH, CDR2 LQKENI, per germline. The CDR3 here is CASSPLIDGAQYF. CDR3 bases: TGTGCCAGCTCGCCACTGATAGACGGAGCGCAGTATTTT.

In its sample, this clonotype was seen many times. This chain uses TRBV30 with TRBJ1-2; a possible D gene is TRBD1 (5 bases). Trimming shortened V by 1 base and J by 2 bases, and 11 bases separated the two germline ends. Germline V CDR1 and CDR2: GTSNPN, SVGIG (reference sequence). This CDR3 contains 14 residues. CDR3 coding DNA: TGTGCCTGGAGTGGGGCAGGGTCCAACTATGGCTACACCTTC. Translation: CAWSGAGSNYGYTF.

This clonotype was recorded at least ten times. V usage is TRBV27 and J usage is TRBJ2-3, with a weak D call TRBD2 (6 bases). The ends were cut back, 5 bases at V and 10 bases at J, with 10 bases in the middle. CDR1 and CDR2 from the germline V gene are MNHEY and SMNVEV (reference sequence). The CDR3 length is 11 residues. In DNA form, the CDR3 reads TGTGCCAGCAGTCCTACGGGGGCGCAGTATTTT. Protein sequence: CASSPTGAQYF.

Concerning this clonotype itself: This clone may be a read error of a much larger clone one base away. The gene calls are TRBV6-2 or TRBV6-3 and TRBJ1-4; D uncertain. Germline lookup yields CDR1 MNHEY and CDR2 SVGEGT. V was trimmed by 0 bases and J by 6 bases, leaving 14 bases between them. The CDR3 is made up of 16 amino acids. CDR3 nucleotides: TGTGCCAGCAGTTACTCGCCCGGTAGTGGTCATGAAAAACTGTTTTTT. Its translation is CASSYSPGSGHEKLFF.

At least ten counts were recorded for this clonotype. This chain uses TRBV6-2 or TRBV6-3 with TRBJ2-1; TRBD2 agrees at 8 bases. The J segment lost 6 bases and the V segment lost 6 bases, leaving 10 bases of the junction unmatched. In germline, CDR1 is MNHEY, CDR2 SVGEGT. CDR3 length: 15 residues. CDR3 in DNA: TGTGCCAGCAGCCCAGTCCTAGCGGGCACCAATGAGCAGTTCTTC. Amino acids: CASSPVLAGTNEQFF.

In its sample, this clonotype was seen many times. The chain is built from TRBV6-1 and TRBJ2-5; 13 positions match TRBD2. V was pared by 3 bases and J by 2 bases, with 3 bases of the junction left unmatched. The CDR3 spans 16 residues. CDR1 is MNHNS and CDR2 is SASEGT in the germline V gene. The CDR3 region is CASSEGLAGSQETQYF. For the CDR3, the DNA is TGTGCCAGCAGTGAGGGACTAGCGGGAAGTCAAGAGACCCAGTACTTC.

The rearrangement joins TRBV28 to TRBJ2-1, with TRBD2 identical over 7 bases. This CDR3 is built from 15 residues. The germline V gene encodes CDR1 MDHEN and CDR2 SYDVKM. Trimming removed 3 bases from V and 2 bases from J; junction bases left unmatched: 4. The CDR3 sequence is CASSFLAEPYNEQFF. CDR3 nucleotides: TGTGCCAGCAGTTTTCTAGCGGAGCCCTACAATGAGCAGTTCTTC. Full variable domain (remainder filled in from reference TRBV28 and TRBJ2-1): DVKVTQSSRYLVKRTGEKVFLECVQDMDHENMFWYRQDPGLGLRLIYFSYDVKMKEKGDIPEGYSVSREKKERFSLILESASTNQTSMYLCASSFLAEPYNEQFFGPGTRLTVL.

The rearrangement links TRBV9 to TRBJ2-7, with D perhaps matching TRBD2 (5 bases). This CDR3 contains 13 residues. The ends were cut back, 3 bases at V and 5 bases at J, with 12 bases in the middle. Per the germline V gene, CDR1 is SGDLS and CDR2 is YYNGEE. CDR3 protein: CASSGTSGDEQYF. CDR3 bases: TGTGCCAGCAGCGGTACTAGTGGGGACGAGCAGTACTTC.